This T cell receptor beta chain is drawn from a study of identical twins (dated by TCRdb to about 2016). With respect to the entire study: To test whether fetal clonotypes persist, this study deep-sequenced TCR alpha and beta repertoires from monozygotic twins, from unrelated adults of various ages, and from cord blood. Replicate twin experiments were performed at different times using different library preparation protocols to rule out contamination.

The table lists this clonotype with many counts. What antigen it recognizes has not been identified. No base qualities exist here, and no much larger clone lies one base off it. Findings and caveats that apply to the study as a whole: Compared with coincidental sharing between unrelated individuals, an excess of low generation-probability sequences was observed among out-of-frame TCR alpha sequences shared between twins. Invariant T cells such as MAIT and iNKT could partly confound zero-insertion analyses, although diverse VJ usage argued against such confounding for most clonotypes. Out-of-frame TCR alpha sharing in monozygotic twins was systematically underestimated by recombination models, whereas sharing between unrelated individuals was in agreement with the recombination models. A weaker excess of twin sharing was found in beta out-of-frame sequences because the signal-to-noise ratio was lowered by fewer shared sequences. Conclusions relied on cross-sectional statistical analysis, since the same donors could not be followed over many years. Fewer insertions were carried by abundant cord blood beta clonotypes; a weaker similar trend was observed in young adult naive repertoires, while no such trend was observed in memory repertoires.

Library generation was performed with 5' RACE. The reads were generated on an Illumina HiSeq 2000. A universal primer binding site was introduced by template switching, and a unique molecular identifier was present in the final cDNA, enabling accurate counting of TCR cDNA molecules. First-strand cDNA for TCR alpha and beta chains was synthesized from specific primers in the conserved constant-segment region. To control for contamination, every cDNA library was double barcoded, receiving both a SMART-Mk sample barcode and Illumina barcodes. TruSeq adapter sequences along with Illumina sample barcodes were introduced in two successive PCR steps. TCR alpha and beta cDNA libraries were sequenced on the Illumina HiSeq platform with custom primers. The authors processed their data as follows. Unique molecular identifiers were extracted from raw reads with MiGEC, and CDR3 positions were determined with MiXCR. Recombination models were inferred per individual with the repgenHMM and IGoR tools using an EM algorithm. Shared clonotypes were analyzed with the tcR package in R, and sharing was normalized by the product of cloneset sizes. To study raw recombination free of thymic and clonal selection effects, out-of-frame nonproductive sequences were analyzed. TCRdb reprocessing: public reads trimmed at Q25 with fastp, clones called with MiXCR, in-frame beta chains kept. Every distinct CDR3 protein forms one entry, paired with its most common genes and DNA. TCRdb assigned the V and J calls; the authors' analysis was not used. The sample table records 1.5 million to 2 million distinct CDR3 sequences; about 30% of these occur just once. Together, the top ten hold around 0.25% of the sample.

Every donor was a healthy Caucasian. Trimming at the junction amounts to 5 bases on V and 3 bases on J, and the germline ends lie 8 bases apart. The CDR3 runs 12 amino acids, cysteine and phenylalanine included. Just the 36-base CDR3 DNA is kept, in frame starting at base 1. The germline V gene supplies CDR1 MDHEN and CDR2 SYDVKM. The sequenced sample consisted of cord blood. The receptor was derived from a newborn girl in good health. The V and J segments used are TRBV28 and TRBJ2-7; no confident D gene assignment can be made. The CDR3 loop reads CASSRNGYEQYF. The DNA is as follows: TGTGCCAGCAGTCGGAACGGCTACGAGCAGTACTTC.